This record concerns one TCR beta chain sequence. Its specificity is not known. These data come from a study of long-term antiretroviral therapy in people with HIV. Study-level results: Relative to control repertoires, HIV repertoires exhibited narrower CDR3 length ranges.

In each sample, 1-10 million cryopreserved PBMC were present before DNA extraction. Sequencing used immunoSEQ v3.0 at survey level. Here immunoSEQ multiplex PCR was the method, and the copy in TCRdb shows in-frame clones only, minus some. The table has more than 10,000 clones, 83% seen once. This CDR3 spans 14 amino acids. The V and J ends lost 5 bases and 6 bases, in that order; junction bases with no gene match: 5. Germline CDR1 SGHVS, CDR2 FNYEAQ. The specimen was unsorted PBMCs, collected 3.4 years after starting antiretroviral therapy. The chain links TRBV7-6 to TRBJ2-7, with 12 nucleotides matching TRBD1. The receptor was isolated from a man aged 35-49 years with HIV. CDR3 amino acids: CASSPGQGAFEQYF. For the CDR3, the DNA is TGTGCCAGCAGCCCGGGACAGGGGGCATTCGAGCAGTACTTC.